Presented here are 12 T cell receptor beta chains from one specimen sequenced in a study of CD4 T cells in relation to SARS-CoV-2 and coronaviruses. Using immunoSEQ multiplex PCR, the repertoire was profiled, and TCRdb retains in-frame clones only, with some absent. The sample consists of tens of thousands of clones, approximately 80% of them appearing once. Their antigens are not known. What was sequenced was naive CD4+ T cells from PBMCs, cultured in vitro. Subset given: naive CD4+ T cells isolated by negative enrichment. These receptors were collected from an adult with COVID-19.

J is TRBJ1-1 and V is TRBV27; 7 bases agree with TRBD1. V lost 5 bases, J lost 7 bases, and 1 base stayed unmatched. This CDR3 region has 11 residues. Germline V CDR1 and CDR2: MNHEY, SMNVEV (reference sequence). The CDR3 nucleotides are TGTGCCAGCAGTGACAGGGTTGAAGCTTTCTTT. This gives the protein CASSDRVEAFF.

CDR3: CAIGQRGQETQYF. The DNA for the CDR3 is TGTGCCATCGGACAGAGGGGCCAAGAGACCCAGTACTTC. The chain has TRBV10-3 and TRBJ2-5; D is perhaps TRBD1 (6 bases). Germline V gene data show CDR1 as ENHRY and CDR2 as SYGVKD. V lost 8 bases and J 1 base, leaving 11 bases between the germline ends. The CDR3 contains 13 residues.

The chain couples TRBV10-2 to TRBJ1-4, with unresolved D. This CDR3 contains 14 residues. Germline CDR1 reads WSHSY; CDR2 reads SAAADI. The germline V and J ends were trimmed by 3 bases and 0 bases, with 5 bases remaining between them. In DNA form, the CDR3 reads TGCGCCAGCAGTGATGGAGCAACTAATGAAAAACTGTTTTTT. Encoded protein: CASSDGATNEKLFF.

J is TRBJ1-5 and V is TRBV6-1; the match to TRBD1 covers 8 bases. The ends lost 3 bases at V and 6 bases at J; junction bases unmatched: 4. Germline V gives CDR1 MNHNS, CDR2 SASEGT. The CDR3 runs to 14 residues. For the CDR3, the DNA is TGTGCCAGCAGTGAGGCGACAGGGGTTCAGCCCCAGCATTTT. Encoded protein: CASSEATGVQPQHF.

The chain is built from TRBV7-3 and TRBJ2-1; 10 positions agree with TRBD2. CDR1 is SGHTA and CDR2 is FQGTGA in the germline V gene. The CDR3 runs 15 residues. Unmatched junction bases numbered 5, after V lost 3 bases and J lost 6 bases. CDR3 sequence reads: CASSFSGRAFNEQFF. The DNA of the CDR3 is TGTGCCAGCAGCTTCAGCGGGAGGGCCTTCAATGAGCAGTTCTTC.

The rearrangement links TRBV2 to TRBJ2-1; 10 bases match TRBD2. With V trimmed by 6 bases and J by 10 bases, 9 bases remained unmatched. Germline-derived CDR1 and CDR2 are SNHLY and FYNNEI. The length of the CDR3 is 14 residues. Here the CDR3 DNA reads TGTGCCAGCAGGGGACTAGCGAATCTATACGAGCAGTTCTTC. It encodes CASRGLANLYEQFF.

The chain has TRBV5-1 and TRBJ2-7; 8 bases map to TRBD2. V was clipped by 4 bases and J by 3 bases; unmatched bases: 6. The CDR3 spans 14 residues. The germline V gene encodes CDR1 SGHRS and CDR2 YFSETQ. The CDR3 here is CASSVSGNVYEQYF. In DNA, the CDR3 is TGCGCCAGCAGCGTTAGCGGGAATGTCTACGAGCAGTACTTC.

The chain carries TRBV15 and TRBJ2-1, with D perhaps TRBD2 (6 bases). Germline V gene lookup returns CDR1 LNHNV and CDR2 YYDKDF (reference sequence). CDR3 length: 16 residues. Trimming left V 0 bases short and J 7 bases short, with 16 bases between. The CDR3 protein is CATSRDRAGLANEQFF. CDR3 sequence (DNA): TGTGCCACCAGCAGAGACCGCGCGGGATTGGCGAATGAGCAGTTCTTC.

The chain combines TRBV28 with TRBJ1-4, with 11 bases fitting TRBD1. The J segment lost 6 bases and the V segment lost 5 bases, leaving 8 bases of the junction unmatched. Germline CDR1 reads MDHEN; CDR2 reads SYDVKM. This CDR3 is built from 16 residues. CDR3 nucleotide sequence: TGTGCCAGCAGTCCGGGACAGGGGGTTTGGGATGAAAAACTGTTTTTT. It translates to CASSPGQGVWDEKLFF. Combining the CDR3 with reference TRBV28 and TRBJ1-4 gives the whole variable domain DVKVTQSSRYLVKRTGEKVFLECVQDMDHENMFWYRQDPGLGLRLIYFSYDVKMKEKGDIPEGYSVSREKKERFSLILESASTNQTSMYLCASSPGQGVWDEKLFFGSGTQLSVL.

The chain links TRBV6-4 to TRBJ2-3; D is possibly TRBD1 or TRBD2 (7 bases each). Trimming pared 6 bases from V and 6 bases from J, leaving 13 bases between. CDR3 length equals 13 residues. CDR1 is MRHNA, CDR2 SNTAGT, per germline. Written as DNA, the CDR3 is TGTGCCAGCAGCCACCAGGGGGGGGATACGCAGTATTTT. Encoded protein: CASSHQGGDTQYF.

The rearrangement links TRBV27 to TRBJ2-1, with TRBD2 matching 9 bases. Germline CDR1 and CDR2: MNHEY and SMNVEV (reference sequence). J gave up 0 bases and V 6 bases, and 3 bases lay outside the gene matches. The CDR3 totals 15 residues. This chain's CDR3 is CASSLAGSSYNEQFF. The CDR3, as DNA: TGTGCCAGCAGCCTAGCGGGGAGCTCCTACAATGAGCAGTTCTTC.

Written as DNA, the CDR3 is TGTGCCAGCAGCTCGATGGGTTCAACAGATACGCAGTATTTT. Translating it yields CASSSMGSTDTQYF. V and J are TRBV28 and TRBJ2-3; the D is unclear. Per the germline V gene, CDR1 is MDHEN and CDR2 is SYDVKM. CDR3 length equals 14 residues. Trimming left V 6 bases short and J 3 bases short, with 13 bases between. Combining the CDR3 with reference TRBV28 and TRBJ2-3 gives the whole variable domain DVKVTQSSRYLVKRTGEKVFLECVQDMDHENMFWYRQDPGLGLRLIYFSYDVKMKEKGDIPEGYSVSREKKERFSLILESASTNQTSMYLCASSSMGSTDTQYFGPGTRLTVL.